Listed here are 19 T cell receptor beta chains from one sample, sequenced in a study of cytomegalovirus exposure and HLA in healthy donors. Vbeta (60) and Jbeta (13) primers were used in the PCR. The assay was immunoSEQ multiplex PCR, and TCRdb's table has in-frame clones only and misses some. The sample lists some 90,000 clones, roughly two thirds occurring once. Sample: PBMCs. The receptors originated from a man aged 45 to 65 in good health and CMV-seronegative.

The V gene is TRBV5-1, the J gene TRBJ2-3; the D gene is possibly TRBD2 (6 bases). Trimming left V 3 bases short and J 1 base short, with 12 bases between. CDR1 and CDR2 from the germline V gene are SGHRS and YFSETQ. This CDR3 spans 15 amino acids. The CDR3 coding sequence is TGCGCCAGCAGCTGGAGGGCTAGCGGCACAGATACGCAGTATTTT. It is translated as CASSWRASGTDTQYF.

The chain recombines TRBV11-2 with TRBJ2-7, with TRBD2 identical over 13 bases. Germline trimming cut 1 base from V and 6 bases from J; bases unmatched to any gene: 6. CDR1 SGHAT and CDR2 FQNNGV come from the germline V gene. CDR3 length: 16 amino acids. CDR3 DNA: TGTGCCAGCAGCTTAGGACTAGCGGGAGGACCCTCCGAGCAGTACTTC. This codes for CASSLGLAGGPSEQYF.

The chain recombines TRBV7-9 with TRBJ2-3; TRBD2 might be the D (6 bases). Germline values: CDR1 SEHNR, CDR2 FQNEAQ (reference sequence). V dropped 7 bases and J dropped 0 bases, with 14 bases sitting between them. This CDR3 comprises 15 residues. The CDR3 region is CASTRGRTSTDTQYF. Written as DNA, the CDR3 is TGTGCCAGCACCCGTGGGAGGACTAGCACAGATACGCAGTATTTT.

V and J are TRBV2 and TRBJ2-2, with a possible D match to TRBD2 (6 bases). The V and J ends lost 11 bases and 1 base respectively, with 20 bases between them. From germline, CDR1 is SNHLY and CDR2 FYNNEI. The CDR3 consists of 16 residues. The CDR3 loop is CAAQPGLQVNTGELFF. The CDR3 nucleotides read TGTGCCGCTCAACCGGGACTCCAAGTGAACACCGGGGAGCTGTTTTTT.

This clone was observed a few times. V is TRBV11-2 and J is TRBJ2-5; D might be TRBD1 (6 bases). Deletions cut 1 base from V and 4 bases from J, with 10 bases between. Germline lookup yields CDR1 SGHAT and CDR2 FQNNGV. The CDR3 contains 14 residues. The CDR3 region is CASSLAYRVETQYF. As DNA, the CDR3 is TGTGCCAGCAGCTTAGCTTACAGGGTAGAGACCCAGTACTTC.

This clone was seen a few times. The CDR3 DNA reads as TGCGCCAGCAGCAGCGGGGGGGCAGATACGCAGTATTTT. Its protein product is CASSSGGADTQYF. V is TRBV5-1 and J is TRBJ2-3; 10 positions match TRBD2. J gave up 4 bases and V 4 bases, and 0 bases lay outside the gene matches. This CDR3 has 13 amino acids. CDR1 and CDR2 from the germline V gene are SGHRS and YFSETQ. The full variable domain, in which reference TRBV5-1 and TRBJ2-3 provide the parts outside the CDR3, is KAGVTQTPRYLIKTRGQQVTLSCSPISGHRSVSWYQQTPGQGLQFLFEYFSETQRNKGNFPGRFSGRQFSNSRSEMNVSTLELGDSALYLCASSSGGADTQYFGPGTRLTVL.

The chain joins TRBV18 to TRBJ2-7, with a possible D match to TRBD1 (5 bases). The CDR3 totals 14 residues. Germline CDR1 and CDR2: KGHSH and LQKENI. V lost 2 bases and J 6 bases, leaving 14 bases between the germline ends. CDR3 amino acids: CASSPGAPSAEQYF. The CDR3 DNA reads as TGTGCCAGCTCACCAGGGGCCCCCTCGGCCGAGCAGTACTTC.

This chain links TRBV6-5 with TRBJ2-7; D gene unclear. The CDR3 totals 13 residues. The germline V gene encodes CDR1 MNHEY and CDR2 SVGAGI. V was shortened by 5 bases and J by 0 bases, with 8 bases between the two germline ends. The CDR3 is CASSKKPSYEQYF. The CDR3, as DNA: TGTGCCAGCAGTAAAAAGCCCTCCTACGAGCAGTACTTC.

The CDR3 DNA is TGTGCCACCAGCAAGCAGCGACAGAGCTCCTATAATTCACCCCTCCACTTT. It encodes CATSKQRQSSYNSPLHF. The chain couples TRBV15 to TRBJ1-6, with a possible D match to TRBD1 (5 bases). The CDR3 is 17 amino acids. Trimming took off 4 bases at V and 0 bases at J, with 13 bases between the two ends. Germline CDR1 LNHNV, CDR2 YYDKDF (reference sequence).

The chain couples TRBV5-5 to TRBJ2-1; TRBD2 matches at 12 bases. After removal of 1 base from V and 1 base from J, the junction contained 6 bases not matched to a gene. The CDR3 is made up of 18 amino acids. Germline V gene lookup returns CDR1 SGHKS and CDR2 YYEKEE (reference sequence). DNA for the CDR3: TGTGCCAGCAGCTTGCGGCTAGCGGGAGGGGCATCCTACAATGAGCAGTTCTTC. It yields the protein CASSLRLAGGASYNEQFF.

J is TRBJ1-3 and V is TRBV11-2, with TRBD1 matching over 7 bases. Germline V gives CDR1 SGHAT, CDR2 FQNNGV. With 4 bases clipped from V and 3 bases from J, the junction kept 9 bases outside the gene matches. This CDR3 region has 16 residues. The CDR3 is CASSSFTGAVGNTIYF. CDR3 DNA: TGTGCCAGCAGCTCGTTCACAGGGGCCGTTGGAAACACCATATATTTT.

This chain joins TRBV7-6 and TRBJ2-5, with 7 bases matching TRBD1. Germline V gene lookup returns CDR1 SGHVS and CDR2 FNYEAQ. The CDR3 is 14 residues long. Trimming removed 4 bases from V and 3 bases from J; junction bases left unmatched: 5. CDR3 nucleotide sequence: TGTGCCAGCAGCTATGGACAGGCCAAAGAGACCCAGTACTTC. Amino acids: CASSYGQAKETQYF.

The V gene is TRBV6-1, the J gene TRBJ1-1, with 9 bases aligning to TRBD1. The germline V gene encodes CDR1 MNHNS and CDR2 SASEGT. CDR3 length equals 16 residues. V lost 1 base, J lost 1 base, and 4 bases stayed unmatched. The CDR3 is CASSEVLDRGNTEAFF. CDR3 coding DNA: TGTGCCAGCAGTGAAGTCTTGGACAGGGGGAACACTGAAGCTTTCTTT.

This clone showed up just a few times. The chain has TRBV11-3 and TRBJ2-1, with 7 bases lining up with TRBD2. CDR1 SGHNT and CDR2 YENEEA come from the germline V gene. J lost 0 bases, V lost 1 base, and 9 bases had no gene match. The CDR3 runs 18 residues. CDR3 nucleotide sequence: TGTGCCAGCAGCTTAGGTGCCGGGTCGGGGGGCTCCTACAATGAGCAGTTCTTC. Residues: CASSLGAGSGGSYNEQFF.

V and J are TRBV28 and TRBJ2-7, with a tentative D call TRBD1 (6 bases). The CDR3 extends over 14 amino acids. CDR1 and CDR2 from the germline V gene are MDHEN and SYDVKM. Trimming took off 5 bases at V and 5 bases at J, with 16 bases between the two ends. CDR3: CASSPRTAFHEQYF. The CDR3 DNA reads TGTGCCAGCAGTCCCCGGACAGCGTTTCACGAGCAGTACTTC.

This clone has only a few counts. The chain is built from TRBV28 and TRBJ2-2; D ambiguous. V was cut by 5 bases and J by 5 bases, with 6 bases left in between. The CDR3 covers 12 residues. Germline V gene sequence: CDR1 MDHEN, CDR2 SYDVKM. The CDR3 DNA reads as TGTGCCAGCAGTCCGTCTACCGGGGAGCTGTTTTTT. It yields the protein CASSPSTGELFF.

The rearrangement links TRBV6-6 to TRBJ1-6; TRBD1 is a possible D gene (6 bases). With 6 bases removed from V and 5 bases from J, the gap between germline ends came to 14 bases. This CDR3 is 15 amino acids long. Germline CDR1 MNHNY, CDR2 SVGAGI (reference sequence). The CDR3: CASRTAGVNNSPLHF. The CDR3 nucleotides are TGTGCCAGCAGGACCGCAGGGGTAAATAATTCACCCCTCCACTTT.

V and J are TRBV6-6 and TRBJ2-3; TRBD2 aligns across 7 bases. This CDR3 contains 14 residues. Losses at the gene ends were 11 bases for V and 1 base for J; bases not matched to a gene: 9. Germline V gene sequence: CDR1 MNHNY, CDR2 SVGAGI (reference sequence). The CDR3 coding sequence is TGTGCCGGGAGGACTAGTCCTGGCACAGATACGCAGTATTTT. Encoded protein: CAGRTSPGTDTQYF.

In its sample, this clone was seen once. The chain joins TRBV7-2 to TRBJ1-5, with 8 bases lining up with TRBD1. The CDR3 extends over 14 amino acids. Germline CDR1 reads SGHTA; CDR2 reads FQGNSA. Unmatched junction bases numbered 7, after V lost 5 bases and J lost 7 bases. DNA of the CDR3: TGTGCCAGCAGCCAGGACAGGGCGGAGCAGCCCCAGCATTTT. Translated: CASSQDRAEQPQHF.